Shown below are 23 T cell receptor beta chains from a single sample sequenced in a study of T cell clonality in common variable immunodeficiency. Produced via immunoSEQ multiplex PCR; TCRdb's table is partial and in-frame only. The sample has approximately 52,000 clones, none seen only once. The sequenced sample consisted of peripheral blood mononuclear cells. These receptors all stem from a person aged 18 to 69 in good health.

A word on this clone: The CDR3 end is not reached by the read, which stops 3 residues before it; the germline J gene fills it in. This chain links TRBV25-1 with TRBJ2-7; 9 bases are a match to TRBD1. V shed 2 bases, J shed 1 base, and the junction held 3 bases outside the gene matches. Germline V gene data show CDR1 as MGHDK and CDR2 as SYGVNS. CDR3 length equals 15 residues. The CDR3 is CASSEPGTGSYEQYF. The covered CDR3 bases are TGTGCCAGCAGTGAACCCGGGACAGGGTCCTACGAG.

This clone was observed a handful of times. The read gets to within 3 residues of the CDR3 end, and the germline J gene fills in the rest. The V and J genes are TRBV2 and TRBJ1-6; 8 nucleotides agree with TRBD1. Germline CDR1 reads SNHLY; CDR2 reads FYNNEI. The V gene end was trimmed by 8 bases and the J gene end by 7 bases; junction bases not matched to a gene: 13. The CDR3 totals 16 residues. This chain's CDR3 is CASSQEGRGRNSPLHF. CDR3 DNA, as far as it was read: TGTGCCAGCTCACAAGAGGGCAGGGGGCGGAATTCACCC.

There are many counts of this clone. Coverage ceases 3 residues before the CDR3 finishes, and the germline J gene fills in the end. The genes are TRBV5-1 and TRBJ1-6; 10 bases agree with TRBD1. CDR1 and CDR2 from the germline V gene are SGHRS and YFSETQ. J gave up 7 bases and V 3 bases, and 13 bases lay outside the gene matches. The length of the CDR3 is 18 residues. CDR3 in amino acids: CASSSRDRGSIRNSPLHF. The part of the CDR3 DNA that was read is TGCGCCAGCAGCTCCCGGGACAGGGGTAGTATTCGAAATTCACCC.

This clone was found many times. Coverage ceases 3 residues before the CDR3 finishes, and the germline J gene fills in the end. The J gene is TRBJ2-1, the V gene TRBV18; 10 bases are a match to TRBD2. This CDR3 is built from 17 residues. Germline V lookup: CDR1 KGHSH, CDR2 LQKENI. V lost 3 bases to trimming and J lost 5 bases; unmatched junction nucleotides: 10. CDR3 bases read: TGTGCCAGCTCACCGAGACTTAGCGGGAGGCATGACAATGAG. It specifies CASSPRLSGRHDNE. In full, the CDR3 reads CASSPRLSGRHDNEQFF.

This clone was seen repeatedly, ten times or more. The DNA ends 3 residues before the CDR3 does, and the rest of the CDR3 is filled in from the germline J gene. The J gene is TRBJ2-7, the V gene TRBV7-9; TRBD2 aligns across 10 bases. Germline CDR1 and CDR2: SEHNR and FQNEAQ (reference sequence). The CDR3 contains 13 residues. With 5 bases clipped from V and 2 bases from J, the junction kept 0 bases outside the gene matches. The CDR3 sequence: CASSSGRAYEQYF. Partial CDR3 DNA: TGTGCCAGCAGCAGCGGGAGGGCCTACGAG.

This clone was recorded at least ten times. The DNA read from the CDR3 is TGTGCCAGTAGTATTCAGGGTGGCCACGAG. Protein product: CASSIQGGHE. The CDR3 reads in full as CASSIQGGHEQYF. The chain joins TRBV19 to TRBJ2-7, with D possibly being TRBD1 (5 bases). The CDR3 end falls 3 residues outside the read, so it is completed with the germline J gene. This CDR3 is built from 13 residues. The V gene's germline CDR1 is LNHDA and CDR2 SQIVND (reference sequence). Trimming stripped 3 bases from V and 5 bases from J, with 11 bases between.

Concerning this clone itself: The read ends 3 residues before the CDR3 terminus; that terminus is restored from the germline J gene. The V call is TRBV29-1, the J call TRBJ1-2; D remains ambiguous. The CDR3 is made up of 12 amino acids. The germline gives CDR1 SQVTM, CDR2 ANQGSEA. The sequenced part of the CDR3 DNA is TGCAGCGTGGTCGACACGTCGCAAGGC. Its translation: CSVVDTSQG. The full CDR3 reads CSVVDTSQGYTF.

This clone was seen only a few times. The read terminates 3 residues before the CDR3 end, so the remaining end is supplied by the germline J gene. The J gene is TRBJ2-5, the V gene TRBV11-1; possibly TRBD1 for D (6 bases). V dropped 4 bases and J dropped 5 bases, with 8 bases sitting between them. The CDR3 has 12 residues. Germline V CDR1 and CDR2: SGHAT, FQDESV (reference sequence). Partial CDR3 DNA: TGTGCCAGCAGCTATAGGGGGGAGACC. This encodes CASSYRGET. The entire CDR3 protein is CASSYRGETQYF.

Remarks on this clone: The CDR3 end is not reached by the read, which stops 3 residues before it; the germline J gene fills it in. The V call is TRBV2, the J call TRBJ2-7; perhaps TRBD1 as D (6 bases). The CDR3 is made up of 14 amino acids. CDR1 is SNHLY and CDR2 is FYNNEI in the germline V gene. V was cut by 5 bases and J by 6 bases, with 17 bases left in between. The part of the CDR3 DNA that was read is TGTGCCAGCAGTAACTCCCTTACAGGGACCGAG. Protein product: CASSNSLTGTE. The complete CDR3 protein is CASSNSLTGTEQYF. The full variable domain, completed using reference TRBV2 and TRBJ2-7, is EPEVTQTPSHQVTQMGQEVILRCVPISNHLYFYWYRQILGQKVEFLVSFYNNEISEKSEIFDDQFSVERPDGSNFTLKIRSTKLEDSAMYFCASSNSLTGTEQYFGPGTRLTVT.

This clone was counted many times. The read halts 3 residues ahead of the CDR3 end, with the missing end drawn from the germline J gene. This chain links TRBV19 with TRBJ2-7; tentative D call: TRBD1 (5 bases). V shed 3 bases and J shed 3 bases, with 12 bases lying between them. The CDR3 is made up of 14 amino acids. Per the germline V gene, CDR1 is LNHDA and CDR2 is SQIVND (reference sequence). The DNA read from the CDR3 is TGTGCCAGTAGTATTTCTTGGCAGGGCTACGAG. Amino acids: CASSISWQGYE. The whole CDR3 protein is CASSISWQGYEQYF.

By share, this clone counts as medium-sized. The sequence runs out 3 residues before the end of the CDR3; the remainder is reconstructed from the germline J gene. The V gene is TRBV20-1, the J gene TRBJ2-1, with D perhaps TRBD1 (5 bases). The CDR3 spans 15 residues. The germline V and J ends were trimmed by 5 bases and 0 bases, with 14 bases remaining between them. The V gene's germline CDR1 is DFQATT and CDR2 SNEGSKA (reference sequence). The CDR3 loop reads CSAGALENSYNEQFF. CDR3 DNA, as far as it was read: TGCAGTGCTGGGGCTCTAGAAAACTCCTACAATGAG.

This clone was seen ten or more times. The CDR3 end lies 3 residues beyond the end of the read and is filled in from the germline J gene. The chain has TRBV29-1 and TRBJ2-2; 10 positions match TRBD2. The CDR3 length is 11 residues. Germline CDR1 and CDR2: SQVTM and ANQGSEA. This chain's CDR3 is CATSGTGELFF. CDR3 DNA, as far as it was read: TGCGCGACTAGCGGGACCGGGGAG.

This clone showed up many times. The read ends 3 residues early relative to the CDR3; the germline J gene fills the gap. This chain links TRBV6-1 with TRBJ1-1, with 7 bases matching TRBD1. This CDR3 has 14 amino acids. The trim removed 4 bases at V and 4 bases at J, leaving 6 bases unmatched. Germline CDR1 MNHNS, CDR2 SASEGT. The DNA read from the CDR3 is TGTGCCAGCAGTGCCGCCGGGACAGTCACTGAA. Its protein is CASSAAGTVTE. In full, the CDR3 reads CASSAAGTVTEAFF.

This clone was detected ten times or more. The read stops 3 residues short of the end of the CDR3; the missing end is completed from the germline J gene. The V call is TRBV5-1, the J call TRBJ2-3; possible D gene TRBD1, 5 bases. The CDR3 totals 15 residues. Germline V gene lookup returns CDR1 SGHRS and CDR2 YFSETQ. The V end lost 0 bases, the J end lost 4 bases, and 12 bases lay between the germline ends. The part of the CDR3 DNA that was read is TGCGCCAGCAGCTTGGGCATCAGGGAAGCAGATACG. This codes for CASSLGIREADT. The CDR3, in full, reads CASSLGIREADTQYF.

This clone was found a few times. This CDR3 is CSARVVGGQKNHEQYF. The part of the CDR3 DNA that was read is TGCAGTGCTAGGGTGGTTGGGGGACAGAAGAACCACGAG. The chain couples TRBV20-1 to TRBJ2-7, with 7 bases fitting TRBD1. The read comes to an end 3 residues before the CDR3 does, leaving the germline J gene to fill in the end. The V segment lost 3 bases and the J segment 5 bases; nucleotides outside the gene matches: 16. CDR3 size: 16 residues. Germline V gives CDR1 DFQATT, CDR2 SNEGSKA (reference sequence).

This clone showed up just a few times. The CDR3 end falls 3 residues outside the read, so it is completed with the germline J gene. The chain employs TRBV19 and TRBJ2-7, with D perhaps matching TRBD1 (6 bases). The CDR3 is made up of 14 amino acids. Germline CDR1 LNHDA, CDR2 SQIVND (reference sequence). V was pared by 3 bases and J by 3 bases, with 12 bases between. The sequenced part of the CDR3 DNA is TGTGCCAGTAGTATCCAGGGGAAAAACTACGAG. It encodes CASSIQGKNYE. In full, the CDR3 is CASSIQGKNYEQYF. The variable domain in full, with the rest retrieved from reference TRBV19 and TRBJ2-7, is DGGITQSPKYLFRKEGQNVTLSCEQNLNHDAMYWYRQDPGQGLRLIYYSQIVNDFQKGDIAEGYSVSREKKESFPLTVTSAQKNPTAFYLCASSIQGKNYEQYFGPGTRLTVT.

In its sample, this clone was seen many times. Read coverage stops 3 residues before the CDR3 terminus; the germline J gene supplies the remainder. V usage is TRBV7-3 and J usage is TRBJ2-6; no clear D gene. The CDR3 has 15 residues. Per germline, CDR1 SGHTA and CDR2 FQGTGA. Trimming cost V 4 bases and J 1 base, with 8 bases left between them. This chain's CDR3 is CASSSLTSGANVLTF. Partial CDR3 DNA: TGTGCCAGCAGCTCCCTGACATCTGGGGCCAACGTC. Drawing the rest from reference TRBV7-3 and TRBJ2-6, the complete variable domain is GAGVSQTPSNKVTEKGKYVELRCDPISGHTALYWYRQSLGQGPEFLIYFQGTGAADDSGLPNDRFFAVRPEGSVSTLKIQRTERGDSAVYLCASSSLTSGANVLTFGAGSRLTVL.

In this sample, this clone turned up many times. Read sequence stops 3 residues before the CDR3 end, and the germline J gene provides the missing end. This chain uses TRBV5-1 with TRBJ1-1, with a weak D call TRBD1 (5 bases). V lost 4 bases and J 3 bases, leaving 13 bases between the germline ends. CDR1 is SGHRS, CDR2 YFSETQ, per germline. The CDR3 is made up of 14 amino acids. CDR3 DNA (partial): TGCGCCAGCAGCCCGACACGACAGCACACTGAA. The encoded protein is CASSPTRQHTE. The whole CDR3 protein is CASSPTRQHTEAFF.

This clone was counted a few times. The read finishes 3 residues shy of the CDR3 end, and the germline J gene is used to complete it. The rearrangement uses TRBV6-2 or TRBV6-3 and TRBJ2-3, with 7 bases identical to TRBD2. The germline CDR1 and CDR2 sequences are MNHEY and SVGEGT. There are 15 residues in the CDR3. The DNA read from the CDR3 is TGTGCCAGCAGCGCTCCTGGGGGGGGGACTCAGCCG. Protein sequence: CASSAPGGGTQP. The full CDR3 reads CASSAPGGGTQPQYF.

Many counts were recorded for this clone. The DNA read from the CDR3 is TGTGCCAGCTCAAGACTAGCGGGAGTCGCCCCTAGCACAGATACG. Protein product: CASSRLAGVAPSTDT. The complete CDR3 protein is CASSRLAGVAPSTDTQYF. The chain employs TRBV18 and TRBJ2-3, with TRBD2 identical over 12 bases. Sequencing ends 3 residues short of the CDR3 end; the germline J gene provides the rest. This CDR3 region has 18 residues. Germline values: CDR1 KGHSH, CDR2 LQKENI. V dropped 5 bases and J dropped 0; count of bases not matched to a gene: 9.

This clone was counted at least ten times. The missing CDR3 end, 3 residues past where the read stops, is filled in from the germline J gene. The chain combines TRBV2 with TRBJ2-5, with D perhaps TRBD2 (6 bases). The CDR3 runs 15 residues. Trimming took 11 bases from V and 2 from J, leaving 21 bases between them. CDR1 SNHLY and CDR2 FYNNEI come from the germline V gene. The sequenced CDR3 bases are TGTGCCGACAAACGGGGGTGGGGTGATCAAGAGACC. Amino acids: CADKRGWGDQET. In full, the CDR3 reads CADKRGWGDQETQYF.

This clone was found a few times. The CDR3 goes on 3 residues after the read ends, and that part is filled in from the germline J gene. The genes are TRBV7-6 and TRBJ1-1; D is ambiguous. Trimming left V 1 base short and J 5 bases short, with 8 bases between. The CDR3 is 13 residues long. CDR1 SGHVS and CDR2 FNYEAQ come from the germline V gene. CDR3 DNA, as far as it was read: TGTGCCAGCAGCTTAGAGCAGGATACTGAA. Translating it yields CASSLEQDTE. The full CDR3 is CASSLEQDTEAFF. Full variable domain (rest looked up from reference TRBV7-6 and TRBJ1-1): GAGVSQSPRYKVTKRGQDVALRCDPISGHVSLYWYRQALGQGPEFLTYFNYEAQQDKSGLPNDRFSAERPEGSISTLTIQRTEQRDSAMYRCASSLEQDTEAFFGQGTRLTVV.

This clone was seen repeatedly, ten times or more. Read coverage stops 3 residues before the CDR3 terminus; the germline J gene supplies the remainder. This chain connects TRBV30 to TRBJ1-1; the D is unclear. This CDR3 region has 15 residues. Germline loops: CDR1 GTSNPN, CDR2 SVGIG (reference sequence). Trimming took 1 base from V and 0 from J, leaving 12 bases between them. CDR3 DNA, as far as it was read: TGTGCCTGGAGTGCCCCAGGAGCCGTGAACACTGAA. Encoded protein: CAWSAPGAVNTE. The entire CDR3 reads CAWSAPGAVNTEAFF.